This T cell receptor beta chain is drawn from a study of cytomegalovirus exposure and HLA in healthy donors. The study, taken as a whole, reports: Analyzed later, association rates of TCRs varied across HLA loci, with DRB1 most and HLA-C fewest. Earlier results showed most TCR beta V segments being productive about 90% or about 30% of the time. Follow-up analysis later connected one missense variant in DCLRE1C with trimming of TCR beta V- and J-genes.

About this clone: What it binds is unknown.

Primers for the PCR totalled 60 Vbeta and 13 Jbeta. TCRdb's copy holds only in-frame clones and misses some; the assay was immunoSEQ multiplex PCR. Of about 89,000 clones in the sample, roughly 79% were seen once. Germline CDR1 reads LNHDA; CDR2 reads SQIVND (reference sequence). Trimming took 0 bases from V and 14 from J; bases not matched to a gene: 5. The length of the CDR3 is 13 residues. This TCR was sampled from a male donor in good health and CMV-seronegative. The genes are TRBV19 and TRBJ1-2, with 11 bases lining up with TRBD1. The sequenced sample consisted of PBMCs. The CDR3 spells CASSIEADRGHTF. The CDR3 bases are TGTGCCAGTAGTATAGAGGCGGACAGGGGGCATACCTTC.